The sequence of this T cell receptor (beta chain) was determined in a study of radiotherapy plus CTLA-4 blockade in lung cancer. The wider study: Objective responses occurred in about a sixth of patients; around 31% had disease control.

Concerning this clone itself: Its cognate antigen is unknown.

Trimming cost V 2 bases and J 8 bases; bases outside gene matches: 4. CDR1 is GTSNPN, CDR2 SVGIG, per germline (reference sequence). The CDR3 is 12 amino acids. Patients with chemo-refractory metastatic non-small-cell lung cancer received focal radiation plus CTLA-4 blockade with ipilimumab. Assay used: immunoSEQ multiplex PCR; TCRdb lists only in-frame clones, some missing. The sample includes approximately 94,000 clones, roughly 80% of them seen just once. Study conclusions and caveats: Early blood T cell clone dynamics, with interferon-beta, were reported to best predict response.

The sample consisted of peripheral blood, taken from a patient treated with radiotherapy plus ipilimumab. This sequence was found in a human donor with non-small cell lung cancer that progressed on radiotherapy plus ipilimumab. The chain has TRBV30 and TRBJ1-2, with TRBD1 identical over 8 bases. The chain's CDR3 is CAWSSGQGGYTF. Here the CDR3 DNA reads TGTGCCTGGAGTTCCGGACAGGGAGGCTACACCTTC.